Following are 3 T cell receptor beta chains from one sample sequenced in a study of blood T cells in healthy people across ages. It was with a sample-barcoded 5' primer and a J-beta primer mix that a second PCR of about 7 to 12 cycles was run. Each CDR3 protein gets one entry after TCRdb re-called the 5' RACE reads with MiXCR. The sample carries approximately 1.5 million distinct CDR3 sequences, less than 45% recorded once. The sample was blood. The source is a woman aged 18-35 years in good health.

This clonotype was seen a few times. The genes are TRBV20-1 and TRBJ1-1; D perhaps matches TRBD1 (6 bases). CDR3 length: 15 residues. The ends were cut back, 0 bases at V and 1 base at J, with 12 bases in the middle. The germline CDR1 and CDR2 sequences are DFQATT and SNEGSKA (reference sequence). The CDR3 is CSAREGARGNTEAFF. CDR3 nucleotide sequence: TGCAGTGCTAGAGAAGGGGCCAGGGGGAACACTGAAGCTTTCTTT.

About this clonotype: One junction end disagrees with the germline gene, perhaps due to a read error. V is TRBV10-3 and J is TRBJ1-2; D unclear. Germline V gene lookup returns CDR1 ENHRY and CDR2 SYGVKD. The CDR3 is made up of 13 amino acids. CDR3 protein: CAIGEQEPYGYTF. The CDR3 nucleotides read TGTGCCATCGGTGAGCAAGAACCCTATGGCTACACCTTC.

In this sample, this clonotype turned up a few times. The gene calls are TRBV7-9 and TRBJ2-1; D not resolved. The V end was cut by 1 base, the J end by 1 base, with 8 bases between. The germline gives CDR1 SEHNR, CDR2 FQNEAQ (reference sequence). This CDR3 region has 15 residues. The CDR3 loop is CASSLGAFSYNEQFF. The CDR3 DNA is TGTGCCAGCAGCTTAGGGGCCTTTTCCTACAATGAGCAGTTCTTC.